The T cell receptor beta chain described here comes from a study of OX40 agonist ivuxolimab in advanced cancers. Turning to the study itself: Clinicians treated patients with ivuxolimab, an agonistic anti-OX40 (CD134) antibody. Hepatocellular carcinoma, melanoma, renal cell or head and neck cancer affected the dose-escalation patients. Those enrolled were around 87% male, with a mean age of around 57 years and ages from about 20 to 80.

Sequencing was performed with immunoSEQ multiplex PCR; in TCRdb, only in-frame clones are kept and a portion is missing. Of about 31,000 clones listed, 80% to 90% are singletons. The CDR3 totals 15 residues. Germline V gene data show CDR1 as MDHEN and CDR2 as SYDVKM. With V trimmed by 6 bases and J by 7 bases, 9 bases remained unmatched. Autoimmune disease history or systemic immunosuppression led to patient exclusion. This material consisted of CD4+ or CD8+ T cells sorted from blood, taken in a trial of the OX40 agonist ivuxolimab. The clonotype was recovered from an adult with an advanced solid tumor such as melanoma, head and neck, liver or kidney cancer. The chain combines TRBV28 with TRBJ2-7; TRBD2 matches at 13 bases. The CDR3, as DNA: TGTGCCAGCAGCCCTCCGGGACTAGCGGGGTGGGAGCAGTACTTC. Encoded protein: CASSPPGLAGWEQYF.